Listed below are T cell receptor beta chains from one sample, sequenced in a study of CD8+CD57+ T cells in acquired aplastic anemia. One entry per CDR3 protein, called by TCRdb with MiXCR from the reads. The sample has over 250,000 distinct CDR3 sequences; under 60% are singletons. The sequenced sample consisted of sorted CD4+, CD8+, or CD8+CD57+ T cells (not recorded which) from PBMCs. These receptors were taken from a human donor with aplastic anemia. Each CDR3 is given with its conserved first and last residue. The order of the fields is clone size, D gene, CDR3 length, J gene, V gene, CDR3 DNA, CDR3 protein. The D gene is left open where the match is weak. The size entry is marked missing in some rows and otherwise reads once, few, many or a size class.

size: few; D: TRBD1; length: 14; J: TRBJ2-5; V: TRBV24-1; DNA: TGTGCCACCAGTGATTGGAACAGGGGTGAGACCCAGTACTTC; CDR3: CATSDWNRGETQYF
size: many; D: TRBD1; length: 16; J: TRBJ1-4; V: TRBV4-1; DNA: TGCGCCAGCAGCCAAGATGCGACAGGGGGTGTGGAAAAACTGTTTTTT; CDR3: CASSQDATGGVEKLFF
size: .; D: TRBD1; length: 14; J: TRBJ1-1; V: TRBV7-9; DNA: TGTGCCAGCAATGACAGGGTATTCGCCACTGAAGCTTTCTTT; CDR3: CASNDRVFATEAFF
size: few; D: .; length: 11; J: TRBJ2-7; V: TRBV20-1; DNA: TGCAGTGCTACTCAAGACTACGAGCAGTACTTC; CDR3: CSATQDYEQYF
size: many; D: .; length: 13; J: TRBJ1-2; V: TRBV27; DNA: TGTGCCAGCAGTCCCGAGGGATTCTATGGCTACACCTTC; CDR3: CASSPEGFYGYTF
size: .; D: TRBD1; length: 15; J: TRBJ1-5; V: TRBV9; DNA: TGTGCCAGCAGCACCACAGGGGTAAACAATCAGCCCCAGCATTTT; CDR3: CASSTTGVNNQPQHF
size: many; D: .; length: 14; J: TRBJ1-2; V: TRBV20-1; DNA: TGCAGTGTTCTAGATTCTGCAGGGAGGTATGGCTACACCTTC; CDR3: CSVLDSAGRYGYTF
size: .; D: .; length: 14; J: TRBJ1-3; V: TRBV5-1; DNA: TGCGCCAGCAGCGACCCTTCCTCTGGAAACACCATATATTTT; CDR3: CASSDPSSGNTIYF
size: .; D: TRBD2; length: 18; J: TRBJ2-5; V: TRBV7-8; DNA: TGTGCCAGCAGCTTAACGGGACTAGCGGGGTCCGGCGGGGAGACCCAGTACTTC; CDR3: CASSLTGLAGSGGETQYF
size: .; D: TRBD1; length: 12; J: TRBJ2-7; V: TRBV19; DNA: TGTGCCAGTAGTACCGGACAGGGGGAGCAGTACTTC; CDR3: CASSTGQGEQYF
size: .; D: TRBD2; length: 16; J: TRBJ2-1; V: TRBV5-4; DNA: TGTGCCAGCTCCGCGGGCGGGGGGCGATCCTACAATGAGCAGTTCTTC; CDR3: CASSAGGGRSYNEQFF
size: .; D: .; length: 17; J: TRBJ2-2; V: TRBV9; DNA: TGTGCCAGCAGCGTAGCTAGTATCGCAGGTCGTGCCGGGGAGCTGTTTTTT; CDR3: CASSVASIAGRAGELFF
size: .; D: TRBD2; length: 16; J: TRBJ2-1; V: TRBV19; DNA: TGTGCCAGTAGTTCAGGACTAGCGGGGGGGTGGAATGAGCAGTTCTTC; CDR3: CASSSGLAGGWNEQFF
size: few; D: .; length: 17; J: TRBJ1-6; V: TRBV4-1; DNA: TGCGCCAGCAGCCAACGAGGACCGAGGGGAGTGGATTCACCCCTCCACTTT; CDR3: CASSQRGPRGVDSPLHF
size: .; D: TRBD1; length: 16; J: TRBJ2-7; V: TRBV20-1; DNA: TGCAGTGCGTTGGGACAGGAGACAGGGCCCAACTACGAGCAGTACTTC; CDR3: CSALGQETGPNYEQYF
size: few; D: .; length: 13; J: TRBJ2-7; V: TRBV6-2/TRBV6-3; DNA: TGTGCCAGCAGTTACATTGGGAGCACGGAGCAGTACTTC; CDR3: CASSYIGSTEQYF
size: many; D: TRBD2; length: 14; J: TRBJ2-3; V: TRBV7-8; DNA: TGTGCCAGCAGCCTGCAAGCGACTAGCTTTAAGCAGTATTTT; CDR3: CASSLQATSFKQYF
size: .; D: .; length: 14; J: TRBJ2-7; V: TRBV7-9; DNA: TGTGCCAGCAGCTTAGATAGACAGAACTACGAGCAGTACTTC; CDR3: CASSLDRQNYEQYF
size: .; D: TRBD1; length: 14; J: TRBJ1-5; V: TRBV20-1; DNA: TGCAGTGCTAGTACAGGGGCGGGCAATCAGCCCCAGCATTTT; CDR3: CSASTGAGNQPQHF
size: few; D: .; length: 14; J: TRBJ1-2; V: TRBV24-1; DNA: TGTGCCACCAGTGACCCCGGACGGAGCTATGGCTACACCTTC; CDR3: CATSDPGRSYGYTF
size: many; D: .; length: 14; J: TRBJ2-3; V: TRBV5-1; DNA: TGCGCCAGCAGCCCACCCGCGGACGCAGATACGCAGTATTTT; CDR3: CASSPPADADTQYF
size: many; D: .; length: 14; J: TRBJ2-7; V: TRBV15; DNA: TGTGCCACCAGCTTACGGACAGACACCTACGAGCAGTACTTC; CDR3: CATSLRTDTYEQYF
size: few; D: TRBD1; length: 14; J: TRBJ2-7; V: TRBV2; DNA: TGTGCCAGCAGTTTACAGGGGGTGTCCTACGAGCAGTACTTC; CDR3: CASSLQGVSYEQYF
size: many; D: .; length: 14; J: TRBJ2-7; V: TRBV5-1; DNA: TGCGCCAGCAGCTTGGGGGGCAGCTCCTACGAGCAGTACTTC; CDR3: CASSLGGSSYEQYF
size: .; D: .; length: 8; J: TRBJ2-5; V: TRBV20-1; DNA: TGCACCGAAGGGCCCCAGTACTTC; CDR3: CTEGPQYF
size: .; D: .; length: 14; J: TRBJ1-2; V: TRBV7-3; DNA: TGTGCCAGCAGCCGGACAGCGATAAACTATGGCTACACCTTC; CDR3: CASSRTAINYGYTF
size: many; D: TRBD1; length: 16; J: TRBJ1-2; V: TRBV27; DNA: TGTGCCAGCAGTTTATTGGGACAGAGTGGTCTCTATGGCTACACCTTC; CDR3: CASSLLGQSGLYGYTF
size: .; D: .; length: 13; J: TRBJ2-5; V: TRBV6-6; DNA: TGTGCCAGCAGGGGGGACGGGCAAGAGACCCAGTACTTC; CDR3: CASRGDGQETQYF
size: many; D: TRBD1; length: 13; J: TRBJ1-2; V: TRBV6-5; DNA: TGTGCCAGCAGCCAGGGGACAGGGGGCGGCTACACCTTC; CDR3: CASSQGTGGGYTF
size: .; D: .; length: 15; J: TRBJ2-1; V: TRBV12-3/TRBV12-4; DNA: TGTGCCAGCAGTCTCCGAAGGGCATCCTACAATGAGCAGTTCTTC; CDR3: CASSLRRASYNEQFF
size: many; D: .; length: 13; J: TRBJ2-2; V: TRBV9; DNA: TGTGCCAGCAGCCAGGAGATTCCCGGGGAGCTGTTTTTT; CDR3: CASSQEIPGELFF
size: .; D: TRBD2; length: 16; J: TRBJ2-2; V: TRBV9; DNA: TGTGCCAGCCAGAGGGGTAGCGGGGCGAACACCGGGGAGCTGTTTTTT; CDR3: CASQRGSGANTGELFF
size: few; D: .; length: 14; J: TRBJ2-3; V: TRBV7-9; DNA: TGTGCCAGCCAGGGACTCCAGGTTGGAGATACGCAGTATTTT; CDR3: CASQGLQVGDTQYF
size: few; D: TRBD1; length: 16; J: TRBJ1-1; V: TRBV18; DNA: TGTGCCAGCTCACCAAGAACAGGGGTATTGGACACTGAAGCTTTCTTT; CDR3: CASSPRTGVLDTEAFF
size: .; D: .; length: 15; J: TRBJ2-5; V: TRBV20-1; DNA: TGCAGTGCTAAGGACCCCCGAGGTCACCAAGAGACCCAGTACTTC; CDR3: CSAKDPRGHQETQYF
size: few; D: TRBD1; length: 13; J: TRBJ1-1; V: TRBV20-1; DNA: TGCAGTGCAGCCAACAGGGGAGGAACTGAAGCTTTCTTT; CDR3: CSAANRGGTEAFF
size: .; D: .; length: 13; J: TRBJ1-5; V: TRBV12-3/TRBV12-4; DNA: TGTGCCAGCACCCAAGGAGGAGATCAGCCCCAGCATTTT; CDR3: CASTQGGDQPQHF
size: .; D: .; length: 17; J: TRBJ1-1; V: TRBV20-1; DNA: TGCAGTGCTAGAGATCGAGTACTTAAGGGGCCATCTACTGAAGCTTTCTTT; CDR3: CSARDRVLKGPSTEAFF
size: once; D: TRBD1; length: 14; J: TRBJ1-1; V: TRBV9; DNA: TGTGCCAGCAGCGTAGCGACAGGGGGCACTGAAGCTTTCTTT; CDR3: CASSVATGGTEAFF
size: many; D: .; length: 17; J: TRBJ1-3; V: TRBV5-5; DNA: TGTGCCAGCAGCTTGGTGGTTACAGGGCTTTTAAGAAACACCATATATTTT; CDR3: CASSLVVTGLLRNTIYF
size: many; D: .; length: 16; J: TRBJ2-1; V: TRBV4-1; DNA: TGCGCCAGCAGCCCAGAGGGGACGCAACTTAACAATGAGCAGTTCTTC; CDR3: CASSPEGTQLNNEQFF
size: .; D: .; length: 15; J: TRBJ1-3; V: TRBV6-5; DNA: TGTGCCAGCAGTTATTCACCTGGCTCTGGAAACACCATATATTTT; CDR3: CASSYSPGSGNTIYF
size: .; D: .; length: 14; J: TRBJ2-5; V: TRBV2; DNA: TGTGCCAGCAGCTTAGGCCATTCCAAGGAGACCCAGTACTTC; CDR3: CASSLGHSKETQYF
size: once; D: .; length: 13; J: TRBJ2-5; V: TRBV19; DNA: TGTGCCAGCGACAGGATTTCTCAAGAGACCCAGTACTTC; CDR3: CASDRISQETQYF
size: many; D: TRBD1; length: 16; J: TRBJ2-2; V: TRBV24-1; DNA: TGTGCCACCAGTGATTCCGGGACAGGGGACACCGGGGAGCTGTTTTTT; CDR3: CATSDSGTGDTGELFF
size: .; D: .; length: 12; J: TRBJ1-2; V: TRBV20-1; DNA: TGCAGTGCTAGTCCTTTGTCCTATGGCTACACCTTC; CDR3: CSASPLSYGYTF
size: .; D: TRBD2; length: 15; J: TRBJ2-5; V: TRBV25-1; DNA: TGTGCCAGCAGTGCAGAGCCGGGACTACAAGAGACCCAGTACTTC; CDR3: CASSAEPGLQETQYF
size: .; D: .; length: 12; J: TRBJ2-1; V: TRBV7-9; DNA: TGTGCCGGCAGCTTAGGAGTCAATGAGCAGTTCTTC; CDR3: CAGSLGVNEQFF
size: .; D: .; length: 13; J: TRBJ2-1; V: TRBV20-1; DNA: TGCCTTGCGAGGGAGAGCTCCTACAATGAGCGGTTCTTC; CDR3: CLARESSYNERFF
size: many; D: .; length: 16; J: TRBJ2-7; V: TRBV12-3/TRBV12-4; DNA: TGTGCCAGCAGTTCCGCCCGGGCCCAGGATAGGGACGAGCAGTACTTC; CDR3: CASSSARAQDRDEQYF
size: .; D: TRBD1; length: 14; J: TRBJ1-2; V: TRBV10-3; DNA: TGTGCCACCCGGGACAGGGCGAGCGGCTATGGCTACACCTTC; CDR3: CATRDRASGYGYTF
size: few; D: .; length: 14; J: TRBJ2-1; V: TRBV20-1; DNA: TGCAGTGCTAGTTCGGACAGGAGGGCCAGCGAGCAGTTCTTC; CDR3: CSASSDRRASEQFF
size: .; D: .; length: 16; J: TRBJ2-1; V: TRBV18; DNA: TGTGCCAGCTCACCAAGTAGGTCTAGCCGCAACAATGAGCAGTTCTTC; CDR3: CASSPSRSSRNNEQFF
size: .; D: .; length: 15; J: TRBJ1-4; V: TRBV2; DNA: TGTGCCAGCCCCCCGAGTCCTGCAACTAATGAAAAACTGTTTTTT; CDR3: CASPPSPATNEKLFF
size: .; D: .; length: 14; J: TRBJ2-5; V: TRBV20-1; DNA: TGCAGTGCTAGACCAGGTACGGGCCAAGAGACCCAGTACTTC; CDR3: CSARPGTGQETQYF
size: .; D: TRBD2; length: 17; J: TRBJ2-5; V: TRBV10-2; DNA: TGCGCCAGCAGGCAGACTAGCGGGGGGGCATGGCAAGAGACCCAGTACTTC; CDR3: CASRQTSGGAWQETQYF
size: many; D: .; length: 14; J: TRBJ2-2; V: TRBV7-8; DNA: TGTGCCAGCAGCCCTGGGACGGCCACCGGGGAGCTGTTTTTT; CDR3: CASSPGTATGELFF
size: many; D: .; length: 13; J: TRBJ2-5; V: TRBV10-1; DNA: TGCGCCAGCTCCAGTCTGGGAAAAGAGACCCAGTACTTC; CDR3: CASSSLGKETQYF
size: .; D: TRBD1; length: 15; J: TRBJ1-6; V: TRBV20-1; DNA: TGCAGTGCTAGAGATCGTCACAGGGGGCTGTCACCCCTCCACTTT; CDR3: CSARDRHRGLSPLHF